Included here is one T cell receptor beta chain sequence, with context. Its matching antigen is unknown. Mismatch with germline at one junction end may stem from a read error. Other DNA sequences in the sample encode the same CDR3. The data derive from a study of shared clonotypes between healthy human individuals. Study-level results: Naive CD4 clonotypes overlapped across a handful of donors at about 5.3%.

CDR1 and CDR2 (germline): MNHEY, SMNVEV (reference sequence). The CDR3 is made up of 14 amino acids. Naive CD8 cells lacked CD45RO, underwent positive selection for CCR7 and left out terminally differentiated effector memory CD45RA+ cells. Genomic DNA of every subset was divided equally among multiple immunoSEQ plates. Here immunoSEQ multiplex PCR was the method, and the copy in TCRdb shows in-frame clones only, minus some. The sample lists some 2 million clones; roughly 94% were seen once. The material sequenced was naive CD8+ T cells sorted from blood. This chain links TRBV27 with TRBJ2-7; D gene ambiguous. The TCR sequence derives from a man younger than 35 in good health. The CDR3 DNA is TGTGCCAGCAGTTTATCTCGCGGCTCCCACGAGCAGTACTTC. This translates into CASSLSRGSHEQYF.